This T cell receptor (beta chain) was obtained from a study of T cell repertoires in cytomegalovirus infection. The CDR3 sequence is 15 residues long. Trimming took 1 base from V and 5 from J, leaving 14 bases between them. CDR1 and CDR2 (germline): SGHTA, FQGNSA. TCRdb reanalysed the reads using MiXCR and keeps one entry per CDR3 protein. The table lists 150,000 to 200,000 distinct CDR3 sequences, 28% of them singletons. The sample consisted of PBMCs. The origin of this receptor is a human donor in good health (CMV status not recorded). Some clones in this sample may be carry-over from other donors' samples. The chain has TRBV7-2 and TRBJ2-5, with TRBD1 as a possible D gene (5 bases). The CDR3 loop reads CASSLDGMGPETQYF. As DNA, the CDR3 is TGTGCCAGCAGCTTAGACGGTATGGGGCCGGAGACCCAGTACTTC.